Listed below are T cell receptor beta chains from one sample, sequenced in a study of T cells in Graves' hyperthyroidism and ophthalmopathy. TCRdb recomputed calls from the multiplex PCR reads with MiXCR, one row per CDR3 protein. The sample contains around 290,000 distinct CDR3 sequences, about a sixth of which appear only once. Sequencing was performed on blood. Receptors originate from an older woman with Graves' ophthalmopathy. CDR3s include the opening cysteine and the closing phenylalanine or tryptophan. The D gene is left open where the match is weak. A row's size may be missing; if present it is once, few, many or a size class.

length,size,J,D,V,DNA,CDR3
17,NA,TRBJ2-2,TRBD1,TRBV10-3,TGTGCCATCAGTACTATTGAACAAAACAGGGGGCCCGGGGAGCTGTTTTTT,CAISTIEQNRGPGELFF
13,NA,TRBJ2-7,TRBD1,TRBV7-2,TGTGCCAGCAGCCGGGACAGGGCAAGCGGGCAGTACTTC,CASSRDRASGQYF
15,many,TRBJ2-7,TRBD1,TRBV6-1,TGTGCCAGCAGTTCCAACAGGGGCCCTTCCTACGAGCAGTACTTC,CASSSNRGPSYEQYF
16,many,TRBJ1-1,NA,TRBV6-2/TRBV6-3,TGTGCCAGCAGTTACTCGATCTATACCCCAAACACTGAAGCTTTCTTT,CASSYSIYTPNTEAFF
14,few,TRBJ2-2,NA,TRBV19,TGTGCCAGTAGTATTGGAGACCTTACCGGGGAGCTGTTTTTT,CASSIGDLTGELFF
11,many,TRBJ2-5,NA,TRBV20-1,TGCAGTGCTAGAGAGAGGGAGACCCAGTACTTC,CSARERETQYF
16,many,TRBJ2-1,TRBD2,TRBV2,TGTGCCAGCAGTGAAATCGGACTAGCGGGACTAGATGAGCAGTTCTTC,CASSEIGLAGLDEQFF
10,many,TRBJ2-7,NA,TRBV2,TGTGCCAGCAGGGAGTACGAGCAGTACTTC,CASREYEQYF
13,many,TRBJ1-6,NA,TRBV7-2,TGTGCCAGCAGCTTAGAGATCCTTTCACCCCTCCACTTT,CASSLEILSPLHF
16,many,TRBJ1-3,TRBD1,TRBV7-9,TGTGCCACCGCGGTATTGCGACAGGGGTATGGAAACACCATATATTTT,CATAVLRQGYGNTIYF
15,few,TRBJ2-3,TRBD1,TRBV29-1,TGCAGCGTTGACGTCGTGGGACAGTACACAGATACGCAGTATTTT,CSVDVVGQYTDTQYF
16,many,TRBJ2-3,TRBD2,TRBV7-2,TGTGCCAGCAGCTTAGCATCGGGGGGGGTCACAGATACGCAGTATTTT,CASSLASGGVTDTQYF
14,few,TRBJ1-2,NA,TRBV20-1,TGCAGTGCTAGAGATTTCGGGGTGGTATACGGCTACACCTTC,CSARDFGVVYGYTF
14,few,TRBJ2-3,NA,TRBV7-9,TGTGCCAGCACCGGACTAACTAGCACAGATACGCAGTATTTT,CASTGLTSTDTQYF
17,many,TRBJ2-3,NA,TRBV11-3,TGTGCCAGCAGCTTAGCCCTAGGTCTTACCAGCACAGATACGCAGTATTTT,CASSLALGLTSTDTQYF
13,NA,TRBJ1-4,NA,TRBV20-1,TGCAGTGCCACACGGGGGGGAAATGAAAAACTGTTTTTT,CSATRGGNEKLFF
15,NA,TRBJ1-3,TRBD1,TRBV5-1,TGCGCCAGCAGCTCACAGGGGTTGGCTGGAAACACCATATATTTT,CASSSQGLAGNTIYF
15,many,TRBJ1-5,TRBD1,TRBV27,TGTGCCAGCAGTCCTACAGGGGGCGCGGGTCAGCCCCAGCATTTT,CASSPTGGAGQPQHF
16,few,TRBJ1-3,TRBD1,TRBV6-1,TGTGCCAGCAGCCAGGGGACAGGGACCTCTGGAAACACCATATATTTT,CASSQGTGTSGNTIYF
13,few,TRBJ2-1,NA,TRBV12-3/TRBV12-4,TGTGCCAGCAGTTTTTTTAGTGACAATGAGCAGTTCTTC,CASSFFSDNEQFF
14,many,TRBJ1-5,NA,TRBV2,TGTGCCAGCAGTCCGGGACAAAACAATCAGCCCCAGCATTTT,CASSPGQNNQPQHF
12,few,TRBJ2-1,NA,TRBV15,TGTGCCACCAGCAGATTAGACGGAGAGCAGTTCTTC,CATSRLDGEQFF
15,NA,TRBJ1-5,NA,TRBV20-1,TGCAGTGCTAGAGATTTTGGGCAGGGCAATCAGCCCCAGCATTTT,CSARDFGQGNQPQHF
17,NA,TRBJ2-7,TRBD1,TRBV5-4,TGTGCCAGCAGCTCTCCTCTTGGTACAGGGGGGTCCTACGAGCAGTACTTC,CASSSPLGTGGSYEQYF
15,few,TRBJ1-1,NA,TRBV7-9,TGTGCCAGCAGCTTAAAGGGGTCGGTTAACACTGAAGCTTTCTTT,CASSLKGSVNTEAFF
16,many,TRBJ1-5,TRBD1,TRBV6-2/TRBV6-3,TGTGCCAGCAGTTACCCGGGACAGGGCCTTTTTCAGCCCCAGCATTTT,CASSYPGQGLFQPQHF
13,few,TRBJ2-2,TRBD1,TRBV20-1,TGCAGTGCAAACAGGGGTGGCACCGGGGAGCTGTTTTTT,CSANRGGTGELFF
15,once,TRBJ2-7,NA,TRBV25-1,TGTGCCAGCAGTCCTAGTCTTCACAATATCTACGAGCAGTACTTC,CASSPSLHNIYEQYF
14,many,TRBJ1-2,NA,TRBV5-6,TGTGCCAGCAGCTCCTACAGGAGGTCGGGAGGCTACACCTTC,CASSSYRRSGGYTF
14,many,TRBJ2-7,NA,TRBV7-2,TGTGCCAGCAGCTTAGGCCGTGTGGTCTACGAGCAGTACTTC,CASSLGRVVYEQYF
14,many,TRBJ2-3,TRBD2,TRBV28,TGTGCCAGCAGCGTCGGCGGGAGTAGGAATACGCAGTATTTT,CASSVGGSRNTQYF